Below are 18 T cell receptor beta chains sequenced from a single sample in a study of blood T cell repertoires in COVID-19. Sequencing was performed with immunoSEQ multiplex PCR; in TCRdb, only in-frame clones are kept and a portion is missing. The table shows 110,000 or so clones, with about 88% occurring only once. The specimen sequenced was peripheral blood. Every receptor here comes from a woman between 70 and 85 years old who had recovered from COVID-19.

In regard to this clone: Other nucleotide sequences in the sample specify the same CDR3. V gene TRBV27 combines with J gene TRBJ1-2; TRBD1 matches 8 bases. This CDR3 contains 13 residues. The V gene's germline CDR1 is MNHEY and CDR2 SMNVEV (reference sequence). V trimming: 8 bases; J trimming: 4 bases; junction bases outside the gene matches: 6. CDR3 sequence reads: CASSFGQGYGYTF. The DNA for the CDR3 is TGTGCCAGCTCATTCGGACAGGGCTATGGCTACACCTTC.

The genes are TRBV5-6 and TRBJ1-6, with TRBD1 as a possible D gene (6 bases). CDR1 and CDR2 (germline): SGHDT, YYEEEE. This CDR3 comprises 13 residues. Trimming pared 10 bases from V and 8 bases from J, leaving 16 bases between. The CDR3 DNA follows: TGTGCCGGACTCACAGGGAACTATTCACCCCTCCACTTT. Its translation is CAGLTGNYSPLHF.

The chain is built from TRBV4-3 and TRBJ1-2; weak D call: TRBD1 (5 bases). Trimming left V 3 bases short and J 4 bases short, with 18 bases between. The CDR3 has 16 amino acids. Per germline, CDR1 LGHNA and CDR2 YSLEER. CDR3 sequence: CASSQTAGRNSYGYTF. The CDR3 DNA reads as TGCGCCAGCAGCCAGACCGCGGGACGGAATTCCTATGGCTACACCTTC.

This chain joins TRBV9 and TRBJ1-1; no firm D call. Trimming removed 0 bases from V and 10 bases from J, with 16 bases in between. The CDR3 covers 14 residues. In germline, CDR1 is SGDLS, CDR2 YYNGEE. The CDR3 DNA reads TGTGCCAGCAGCGTAGTACCCCAGGTGCCAGCAGCTTTCTTT. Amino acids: CASSVVPQVPAAFF.

CDR3 coding DNA: TGTGCCAGCAGTCGTAAGAGGGCTGGCTACACCTTC. Translated, it gives CASSRKRAGYTF. The chain combines TRBV12-3 or TRBV12-4 with TRBJ1-2; no definite D call. The V and J ends lost 5 bases and 7 bases respectively, with 11 bases between them. The CDR3 totals 12 residues.

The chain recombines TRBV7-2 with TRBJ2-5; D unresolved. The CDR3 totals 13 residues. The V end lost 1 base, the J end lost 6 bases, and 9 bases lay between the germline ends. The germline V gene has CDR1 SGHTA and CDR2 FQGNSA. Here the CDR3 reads CASSLDLRQTQYF. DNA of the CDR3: TGTGCCAGCAGCTTAGACCTGCGCCAGACCCAGTACTTC.

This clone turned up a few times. CDR3 coding DNA: TGCGCCAGCAGCATTTACAGGGGCTCCTACGAGCAGTACTTC. Translated, it gives CASSIYRGSYEQYF. The V gene is TRBV5-1, the J gene TRBJ2-7; 7 nucleotides align to TRBD1. The CDR3 length is 14 residues. CDR1 and CDR2 (germline): SGHRS, YFSETQ. J gave up 0 bases and V 4 bases, and 4 bases lay outside the gene matches. The full variable domain, its missing parts supplied by reference TRBV5-1 and TRBJ2-7, is KAGVTQTPRYLIKTRGQQVTLSCSPISGHRSVSWYQQTPGQGLQFLFEYFSETQRNKGNFPGRFSGRQFSNSRSEMNVSTLELGDSALYLCASSIYRGSYEQYFGPGTRLTVT.

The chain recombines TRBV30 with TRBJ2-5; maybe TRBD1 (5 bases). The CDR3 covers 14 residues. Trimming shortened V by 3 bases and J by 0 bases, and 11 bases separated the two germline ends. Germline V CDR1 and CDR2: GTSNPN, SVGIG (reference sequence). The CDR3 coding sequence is TGTGCCTGGAGGGGCAGGGTGAACCAAGAGACCCAGTACTTC. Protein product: CAWRGRVNQETQYF.

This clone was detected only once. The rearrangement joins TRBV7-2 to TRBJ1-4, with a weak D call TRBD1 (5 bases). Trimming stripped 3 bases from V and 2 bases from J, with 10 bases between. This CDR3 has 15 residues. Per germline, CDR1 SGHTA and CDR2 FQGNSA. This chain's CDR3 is CASSLAGRTNEKLFF. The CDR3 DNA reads TGTGCCAGCAGCTTGGCAGGGCGCACTAATGAAAAACTGTTTTTT.

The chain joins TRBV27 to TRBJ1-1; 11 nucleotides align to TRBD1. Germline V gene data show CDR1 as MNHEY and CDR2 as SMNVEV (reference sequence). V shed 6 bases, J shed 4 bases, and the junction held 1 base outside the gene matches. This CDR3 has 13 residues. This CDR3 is CASRGTGGTEAFF. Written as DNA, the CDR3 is TGTGCCAGCAGGGGGACAGGGGGCACTGAAGCTTTCTTT.

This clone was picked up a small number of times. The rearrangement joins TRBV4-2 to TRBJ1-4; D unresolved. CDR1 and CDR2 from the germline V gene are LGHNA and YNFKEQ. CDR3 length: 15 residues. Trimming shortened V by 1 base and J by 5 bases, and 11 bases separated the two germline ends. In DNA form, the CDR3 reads TGTGCCAGCAGCCAAGTACGCGGACTCAATGAAAAACTGTTTTTT. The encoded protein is CASSQVRGLNEKLFF.

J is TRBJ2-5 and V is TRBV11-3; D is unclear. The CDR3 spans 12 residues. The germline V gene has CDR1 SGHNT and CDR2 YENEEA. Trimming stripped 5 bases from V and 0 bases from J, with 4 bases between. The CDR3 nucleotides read TGTGCCAGCAGCCACAACCAAGAGACCCAGTACTTC. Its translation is CASSHNQETQYF.

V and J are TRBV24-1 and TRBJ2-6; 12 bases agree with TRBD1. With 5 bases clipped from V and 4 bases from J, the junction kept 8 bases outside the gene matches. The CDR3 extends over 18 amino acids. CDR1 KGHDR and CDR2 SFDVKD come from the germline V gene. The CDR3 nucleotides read TGTGCCACCAGTGGTGTAGAGGGGACAGGGGGCGGGGCCAACGTCCTGACTTTC. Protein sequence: CATSGVEGTGGGANVLTF.

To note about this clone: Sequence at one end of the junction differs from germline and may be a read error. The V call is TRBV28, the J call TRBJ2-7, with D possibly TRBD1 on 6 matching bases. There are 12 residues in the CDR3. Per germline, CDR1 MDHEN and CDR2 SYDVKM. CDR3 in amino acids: CASRTLGQRLAF. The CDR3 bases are TGTGCCAGCAGGACACTGGGACAACGACTGGCGTTC.

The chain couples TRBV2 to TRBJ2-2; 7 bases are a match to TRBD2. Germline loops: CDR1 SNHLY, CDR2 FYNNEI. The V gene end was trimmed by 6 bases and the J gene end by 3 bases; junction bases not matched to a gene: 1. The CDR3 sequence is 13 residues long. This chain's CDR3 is CASRREHTGELFF. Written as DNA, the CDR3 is TGTGCCAGCAGGCGGGAGCACACCGGGGAGCTGTTTTTT.

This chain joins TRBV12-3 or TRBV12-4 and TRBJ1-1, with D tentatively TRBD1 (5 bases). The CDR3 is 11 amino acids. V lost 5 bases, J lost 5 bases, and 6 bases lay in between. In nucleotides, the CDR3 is TGTGCCAGCAGTAAGGGGACTGAAGCTTTCTTT. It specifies CASSKGTEAFF.

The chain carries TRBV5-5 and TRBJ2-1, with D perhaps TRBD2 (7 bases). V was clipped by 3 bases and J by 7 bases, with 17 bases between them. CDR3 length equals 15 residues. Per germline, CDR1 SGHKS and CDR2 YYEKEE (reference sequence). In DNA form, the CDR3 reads TGTGCCAGCAGCTCCCTAGGGGGGGGGCAGAATGAGCAGTTCTTC. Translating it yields CASSSLGGGQNEQFF.

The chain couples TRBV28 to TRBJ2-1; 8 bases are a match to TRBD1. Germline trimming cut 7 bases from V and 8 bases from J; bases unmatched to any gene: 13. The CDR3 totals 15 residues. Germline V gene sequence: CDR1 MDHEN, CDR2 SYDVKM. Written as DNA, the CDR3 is TGTGCCAGCACCAAGTTAACAGGGGGGATCCATGAGCAGTTCTTC. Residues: CASTKLTGGIHEQFF. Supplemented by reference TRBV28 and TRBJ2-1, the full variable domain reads DVKVTQSSRYLVKRTGEKVFLECVQDMDHENMFWYRQDPGLGLRLIYFSYDVKMKEKGDIPEGYSVSREKKERFSLILESASTNQTSMYLCASTKLTGGIHEQFFGPGTRLTVL.